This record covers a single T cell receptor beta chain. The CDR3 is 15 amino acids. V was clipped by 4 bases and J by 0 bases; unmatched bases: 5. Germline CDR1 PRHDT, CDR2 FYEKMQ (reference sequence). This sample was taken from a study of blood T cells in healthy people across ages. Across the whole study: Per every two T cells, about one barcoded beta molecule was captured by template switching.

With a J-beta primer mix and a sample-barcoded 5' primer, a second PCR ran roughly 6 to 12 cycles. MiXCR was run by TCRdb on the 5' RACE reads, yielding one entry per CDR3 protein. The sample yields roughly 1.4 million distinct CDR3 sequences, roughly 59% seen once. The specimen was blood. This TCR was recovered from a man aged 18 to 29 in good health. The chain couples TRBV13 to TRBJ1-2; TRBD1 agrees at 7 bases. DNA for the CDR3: TGTGCCAGCAGCTCGACAGGGAAAGCTAACTATGGCTACACCTTC. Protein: CASSSTGKANYGYTF.